This T cell receptor (beta chain) is drawn from a study of blood T cell repertoires in COVID-19. Study background: COVID-19 samples, acute and convalescent, were from the United States, Italy and Spain.

CDR1 is GTSNPN and CDR2 is SVGIG in the germline V gene (reference sequence). Trimming removed 7 bases at V and 0 bases at J, with 11 bases between. The CDR3 is 13 residues long. Patients in Seattle were enrolled during active infection, then followed longitudinally. Authors' processing steps: Amplification of reference gene primers provided the estimated nucleated cell counts. Only in-frame clones appear in the TCRdb table, and some are missing; sequencing was by immunoSEQ multiplex PCR. The V and J calls and the clone size are those of that table, but D and trimming were determined from the DNA. Of tens of thousands of clones in the sample, approximately 90% were seen once.

Sequencing used peripheral blood. This chain uses TRBV30 with TRBJ2-3; D is possibly TRBD2 (5 bases). The receptor was isolated from a woman aged 55-69 years with COVID-19, enrolled during active disease. The chain's CDR3 is CASSGFSTDTQYF. The CDR3 DNA is TGTGCCTCCTCGGGATTTAGCACAGATACGCAGTATTTT. The full variable domain, in which reference TRBV30 and TRBJ2-3 provide the parts outside the CDR3, is SQTIHQWPATLVQPVGSPLSLECTVEGTSNPNLYWYRQAAGRGLQLLFYSVGIGQISSEVPQNLSASRPQDRQFILSSKKLLLSDSGFYLCASSGFSTDTQYFGPGTRLTVL.